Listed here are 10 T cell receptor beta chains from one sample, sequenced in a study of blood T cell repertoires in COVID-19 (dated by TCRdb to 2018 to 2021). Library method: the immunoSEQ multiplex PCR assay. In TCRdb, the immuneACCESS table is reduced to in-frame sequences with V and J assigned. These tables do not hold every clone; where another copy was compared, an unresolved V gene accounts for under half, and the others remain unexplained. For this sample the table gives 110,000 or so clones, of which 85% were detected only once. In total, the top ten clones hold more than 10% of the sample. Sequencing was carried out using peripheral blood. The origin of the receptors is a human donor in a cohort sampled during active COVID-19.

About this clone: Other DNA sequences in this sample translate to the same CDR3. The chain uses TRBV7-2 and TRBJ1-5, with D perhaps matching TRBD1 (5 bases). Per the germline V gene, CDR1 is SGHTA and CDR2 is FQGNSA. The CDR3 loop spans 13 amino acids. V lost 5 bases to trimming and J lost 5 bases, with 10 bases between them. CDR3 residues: CASSRQGDQPQHF. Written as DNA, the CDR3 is TGTGCCAGCAGCCGACAAGGGGATCAGCCCCAGCATTTT.

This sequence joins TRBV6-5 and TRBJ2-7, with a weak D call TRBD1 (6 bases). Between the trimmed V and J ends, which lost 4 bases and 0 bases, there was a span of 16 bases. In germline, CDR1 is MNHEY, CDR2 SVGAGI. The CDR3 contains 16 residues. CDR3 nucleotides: TGTGCCAGCAGTTCCTCCGAACAGGGTCTCTCCTACGAGCAGTACTTC. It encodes CASSSSEQGLSYEQYF.

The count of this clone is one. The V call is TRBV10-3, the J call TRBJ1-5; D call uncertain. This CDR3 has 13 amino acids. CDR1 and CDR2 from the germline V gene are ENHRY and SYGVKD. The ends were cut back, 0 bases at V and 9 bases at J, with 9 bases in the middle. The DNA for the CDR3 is TGTGCCATCAGTGAGTCCGGGGTAGGGCCCCAGCATTTT. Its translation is CAISESGVGPQHF.

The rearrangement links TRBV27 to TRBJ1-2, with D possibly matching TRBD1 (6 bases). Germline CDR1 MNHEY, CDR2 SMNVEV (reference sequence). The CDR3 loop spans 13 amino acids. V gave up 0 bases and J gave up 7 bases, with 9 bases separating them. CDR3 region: CASSLSQGSGYTF. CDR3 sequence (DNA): TGTGCCAGCAGTTTATCACAGGGTAGTGGCTACACCTTC.

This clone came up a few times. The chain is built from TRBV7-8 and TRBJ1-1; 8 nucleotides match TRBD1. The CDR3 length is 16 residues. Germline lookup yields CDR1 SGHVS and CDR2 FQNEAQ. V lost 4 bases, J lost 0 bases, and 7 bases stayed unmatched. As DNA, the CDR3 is TGTGCCAGCAGCTCGAGGGACAGGCGGCTGAACACTGAAGCTTTCTTT. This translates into CASSSRDRRLNTEAFF.

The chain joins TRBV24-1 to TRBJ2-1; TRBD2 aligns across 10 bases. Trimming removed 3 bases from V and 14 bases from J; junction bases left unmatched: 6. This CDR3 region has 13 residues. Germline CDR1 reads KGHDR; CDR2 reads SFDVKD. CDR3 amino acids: CATSDERGGREFF. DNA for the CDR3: TGTGCCACCAGTGATGAGCGGGGGGGCCGAGAGTTCTTC.

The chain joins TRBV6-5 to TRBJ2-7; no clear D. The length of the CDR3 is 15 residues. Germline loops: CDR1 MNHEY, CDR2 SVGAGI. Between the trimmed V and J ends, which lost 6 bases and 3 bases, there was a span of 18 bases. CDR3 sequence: CASSRPGARYYEQYF. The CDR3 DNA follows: TGTGCCAGCAGCCGCCCCGGTGCCCGATACTACGAGCAGTACTTC.

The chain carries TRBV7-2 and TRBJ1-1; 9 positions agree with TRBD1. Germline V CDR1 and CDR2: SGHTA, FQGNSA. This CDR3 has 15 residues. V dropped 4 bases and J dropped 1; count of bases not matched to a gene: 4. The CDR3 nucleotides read TGTGCCAGCAGCTCGGGACAGGGACAGAACACTGAAGCTTTCTTT. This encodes CASSSGQGQNTEAFF.

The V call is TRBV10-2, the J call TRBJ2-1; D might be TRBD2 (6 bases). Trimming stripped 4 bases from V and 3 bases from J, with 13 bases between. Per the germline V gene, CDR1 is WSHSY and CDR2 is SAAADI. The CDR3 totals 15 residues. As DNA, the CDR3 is TGCGCCAGCAGTGTTGATGGGCGGGGCTACAATGAGCAGTTCTTC. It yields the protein CASSVDGRGYNEQFF.

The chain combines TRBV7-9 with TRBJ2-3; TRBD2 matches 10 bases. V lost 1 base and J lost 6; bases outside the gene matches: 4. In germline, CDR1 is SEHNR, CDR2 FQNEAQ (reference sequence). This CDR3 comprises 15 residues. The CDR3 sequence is CASSLELAGRDTQYF. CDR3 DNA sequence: TGTGCCAGCAGCTTAGAACTAGCGGGGAGGGATACGCAGTATTTT.